The 11 T cell receptor beta chains presented below share a single source sample, sequenced in a study of cytomegalovirus exposure and HLA in healthy donors. PCR involved 60 Vbeta and 13 Jbeta primers. Here immunoSEQ multiplex PCR was the method, and the copy in TCRdb shows in-frame clones only, minus some. Here the sample spans approximately 160,000 clones, roughly 79% being singletons. The specimen sequenced was PBMCs. The receptors stem from a male donor in good health and CMV-seronegative.

The genes are TRBV5-8 and TRBJ1-4; 8 bases are a match to TRBD1. Germline CDR1 reads SGHTS; CDR2 reads YDEGEE. The CDR3 runs 16 residues. Trimming removed 0 bases from V and 12 bases from J; junction bases left unmatched: 13. CDR3 nucleotides: TGTGCCAGCAGCTTGGGACAGGGGTCCCCCCGTGGGGAACTGTTTTTT. This codes for CASSLGQGSPRGELFF.

This clone was picked up one time. The chain carries TRBV7-9 and TRBJ1-2; D call uncertain. Germline assignment: CDR1 SEHNR and CDR2 FQNEAQ (reference sequence). The CDR3 loop spans 16 amino acids. V was trimmed by 5 bases and J by 0 bases, leaving 16 bases between them. The CDR3: CASSPLWPPANYGYTF. The CDR3 DNA reads as TGTGCCAGCAGCCCCCTTTGGCCTCCCGCTAACTATGGCTACACCTTC. Combining the CDR3 with reference TRBV7-9 and TRBJ1-2 gives the whole variable domain DTGVSQNPRHKITKRGQNVTFRCDPISEHNRLYWYRQTLGQGPEFLTYFQNEAQLEKSRLLSDRFSAERPKGSFSTLEIQRTEQGDSAMYLCASSPLWPPANYGYTFGSGTRLTVV.

This clone has more than one count but fewer than ten. The chain has TRBV4-1 and TRBJ2-1; 7 nucleotides match TRBD2. The V segment lost 7 bases and the J segment 6 bases; nucleotides outside the gene matches: 18. Germline loops: CDR1 MGHRA, CDR2 YSYEKL. The CDR3 loop spans 17 amino acids. CDR3 sequence reads: CASTSTSRGRTGNEQFF. In DNA, the CDR3 is TGCGCCAGCACCTCAACGTCGCGGGGGAGGACCGGCAATGAGCAGTTCTTC.

J is TRBJ2-2 and V is TRBV6-1, with 10 bases fitting TRBD2. Trimming cost V 2 bases and J 6 bases; bases outside gene matches: 12. Germline-derived CDR1 and CDR2 are MNHNS and SASEGT. This CDR3 contains 18 residues. The CDR3 loop is CASSEQNEREGRSGELFF. The CDR3 DNA sequence: TGTGCCAGCAGTGAACAGAATGAGCGGGAGGGCCGGTCCGGGGAGCTGTTTTTT.

V gene TRBV5-1 combines with J gene TRBJ2-1; D unresolved. CDR3 length equals 15 residues. With 0 bases removed from V and 0 bases from J, the gap between germline ends came to 7 bases. Germline V gene data show CDR1 as SGHRS and CDR2 as YFSETQ. The CDR3 region has the DNA TGCGCCAGCAGCTTGGCCGATAGCTCCTACAATGAGCAGTTCTTC. Translating it yields CASSLADSSYNEQFF.

This chain joins TRBV4-3 and TRBJ2-1; 10 bases map to TRBD1. Germline lookup yields CDR1 LGHNA and CDR2 YSLEER. After removal of 4 bases from V and 4 bases from J, the junction contained 4 bases not matched to a gene. CDR3 size: 15 residues. The CDR3 loop is CASSLGTGDYNEQFF. The CDR3 coding sequence is TGCGCCAGCAGCCTAGGGACAGGGGATTACAATGAGCAGTTCTTC.

V is TRBV30 and J is TRBJ2-7; a weak D match, TRBD1 (6 bases). This CDR3 is built from 14 residues. Deletions cut 0 bases from V and 5 bases from J, with 14 bases between. Looked up from germline, CDR1 is GTSNPN and CDR2 is SVGIG (reference sequence). Here the CDR3 reads CAWSVKQGFHEQYF. The DNA for the CDR3 is TGTGCCTGGAGTGTAAAGCAGGGGTTCCACGAGCAGTACTTC.

The rearrangement uses TRBV6-1 and TRBJ1-1; weak D call: TRBD1 (5 bases). The CDR3 runs 14 residues. Trimming left V 4 bases short and J 1 base short, with 10 bases between. CDR1 and CDR2 (germline): MNHNS, SASEGT. CDR3 sequence: CASSVTVENTEAFF. DNA of the CDR3: TGTGCCAGCAGTGTGACAGTAGAGAACACTGAAGCTTTCTTT.

This CDR3 reads CASSQELSDTQYF. The DNA of the CDR3 is TGCGCCAGCAGCCAAGAGTTATCAGATACGCAGTATTTT. This chain links TRBV4-3 with TRBJ2-3; D unresolved. The germline CDR1 and CDR2 sequences are LGHNA and YSLEER. This CDR3 region has 13 residues. The germline V and J ends were trimmed by 0 bases and 4 bases, with 5 bases remaining between them.

The chain couples TRBV15 to TRBJ2-5; the match to TRBD2 covers 7 bases. Germline CDR1 reads LNHNV; CDR2 reads YYDKDF (reference sequence). The V and J ends lost 2 bases and 3 bases, in that order; junction bases with no gene match: 9. This CDR3 is 16 amino acids long. The CDR3 region is CATSRSRWGGEETQYF. The CDR3 coding sequence is TGTGCCACCAGCAGATCCCGGTGGGGGGGTGAAGAGACCCAGTACTTC.

The V gene is TRBV7-7, the J gene TRBJ2-3, with D possibly being TRBD1 (5 bases). In germline, CDR1 is SSHAT, CDR2 FNYEAQ (reference sequence). Trimming cost V 1 base and J 0 bases, with 8 bases left between them. The CDR3 has 15 residues. The CDR3 nucleotides are TGTGCCAGCAGCTTAGGGACACCTAGCACAGATACGCAGTATTTT. As protein: CASSLGTPSTDTQYF. Full variable domain (outside the CDR3, taken from reference TRBV7-7 and TRBJ2-3): GAGVSQSPRYKVTKRGQDVTLRCDPISSHATLYWYQQALGQGPEFLTYFNYEAQPDKSGLPSDRFSAERPEGSISTLTIQRTEQRDSAMYRCASSLGTPSTDTQYFGPGTRLTVL.